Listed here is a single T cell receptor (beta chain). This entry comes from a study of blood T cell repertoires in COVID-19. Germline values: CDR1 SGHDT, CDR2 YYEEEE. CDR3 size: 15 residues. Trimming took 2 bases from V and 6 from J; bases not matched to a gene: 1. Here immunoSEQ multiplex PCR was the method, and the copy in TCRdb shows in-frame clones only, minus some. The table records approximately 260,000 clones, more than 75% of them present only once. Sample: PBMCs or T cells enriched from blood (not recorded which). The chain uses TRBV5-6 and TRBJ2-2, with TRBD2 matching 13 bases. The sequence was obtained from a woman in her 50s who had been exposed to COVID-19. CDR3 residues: CASSFGTSGAGELFF. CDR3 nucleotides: TGTGCCAGCAGCTTCGGGACTAGCGGGGCCGGGGAGCTGTTTTTT.